This T cell receptor (beta chain) stems from a study of blood T cell repertoires in COVID-19. Study-wide context: Acute-phase and convalescent COVID-19 samples originated in the United States, Italy and Spain. The cDNA or gDNA used as material had been derived from T cells, B-cell-depleted T cells, or PBMCs.

In its sample, this clone was seen once. Per the germline V gene, CDR1 is SGDLS and CDR2 is YYNGEE. J gave up 5 bases and V 0 bases, and 8 bases lay outside the gene matches. The CDR3 covers 17 residues. Participants came from around 25 US areas, aged roughly 18 to 89 years. Authors' data handling: Nucleated cell number was recorded as an estimate derived from reference gene primer amplification. Clones were read by immunoSEQ multiplex PCR, and TCRdb kept only the in-frame ones, dropping some. V and J calls and clone size are given by that table; D and trimming were obtained from the DNA. Of under 250,000 clones listed, 81% are singletons.

This receptor was taken from a woman aged 50 to 60 with acute COVID-19. The material sequenced was PBMCs or T cells enriched from blood (not recorded which). This rearrangement joins TRBV9 to TRBJ2-5; 12 nucleotides align to TRBD2. The CDR3, as DNA: TGTGCCAGCAGCGTAGGAGCCCTAGCGGGAGGGCCCGAGACCCAGTACTTC. Its translation is CASSVGALAGGPETQYF.